Each of the 9 T cell receptor beta chains below was sequenced from the same sample in a study of blood T cell repertoires in COVID-19. Generated by immunoSEQ multiplex PCR, the TCRdb table keeps only in-frame clones and is missing some. The sample contains hundreds of thousands of clones, around nine tenths of which appear only once. Sequencing was performed on peripheral blood. These receptors all come from a man aged 35 to 55 with acute or convalescent COVID-19.

The chain uses TRBV9 and TRBJ2-3, with D perhaps matching TRBD2 (5 bases). This CDR3 is 13 amino acids long. Germline assignment: CDR1 SGDLS and CDR2 YYNGEE. V dropped 0 bases and J dropped 3 bases, with 5 bases sitting between them. This chain's CDR3 is CASSVGTTDTQYF. The CDR3 region has the DNA TGTGCCAGCAGCGTAGGGACTACAGATACGCAGTATTTT. Looking up the rest from reference TRBV9 and TRBJ2-3 gives the full variable domain: DSGVTQTPKHLITATGQRVTLRCSPRSGDLSVYWYQQSLDQGLQFLIQYYNGEERAKGNILERFSAQQFPDLHSELNLSSLELGDSALYFCASSVGTTDTQYFGPGTRLTVL.

The gene calls are TRBV2 and TRBJ2-3; 7 nucleotides line up with TRBD1. The CDR3 spans 15 residues. CDR1 and CDR2 from the germline V gene are SNHLY and FYNNEI. Unmatched junction bases numbered 9, after V lost 6 bases and J lost 3 bases. The CDR3, as DNA: TGTGCCAGCAGGACCGGGACAGCAAATACAGATACGCAGTATTTT. This translates into CASRTGTANTDTQYF.

About this clone itself: Other DNA sequences within the sample encode an identical CDR3. The V call is TRBV7-9, the J call TRBJ1-5; no firm D call. This CDR3 comprises 13 residues. CDR1 and CDR2 (germline): SEHNR, FQNEAQ (reference sequence). Trimming cost V 4 bases and J 5 bases, with 9 bases left between them. CDR3 nucleotide sequence: TGTGCCAGCAGCTCCCGAGAAGATCAGCCCCAGCATTTT. Translation gives CASSSREDQPQHF.

This chain connects TRBV30 to TRBJ1-2; tentatively, D is TRBD1 (6 bases). The CDR3 has 12 amino acids. CDR1 and CDR2 (germline): GTSNPN, SVGIG (reference sequence). Trimming pared 5 bases from V and 4 bases from J, leaving 11 bases between. The CDR3 bases are TGTGCCTGGGTGGGGGCCCGCTATGGCTACACCTTC. It translates to CAWVGARYGYTF.

This chain connects TRBV10-3 to TRBJ1-3; unclear D gene. V shed 7 bases and J shed 3 bases, with 19 bases lying between them. This CDR3 has 16 amino acids. Germline CDR1 and CDR2: ENHRY and SYGVKD. CDR3 nucleotide sequence: TGTGCCATCAATGCAGGCCCCGCTTCTGATGGAAACACCATATATTTT. As protein: CAINAGPASDGNTIYF.

The chain has TRBV4-1 and TRBJ2-7; 7 bases line up with TRBD1. V trimming: 0 bases; J trimming: 0 bases; junction bases outside the gene matches: 5. Germline V gives CDR1 MGHRA, CDR2 YSYEKL. The CDR3 is 16 residues long. This CDR3 reads CASSQERDSSSYEQYF. The CDR3 DNA is TGCGCCAGCAGCCAAGAACGGGACAGCTCCTCCTACGAGCAGTACTTC.

The chain uses TRBV12-3 or TRBV12-4 and TRBJ1-1, with 8 bases that match TRBD1. The V and J ends lost 5 bases and 1 base, in that order; junction bases with no gene match: 0. This CDR3 region has 13 residues. The CDR3 is CASSGQGNTEAFF. In DNA form, the CDR3 reads TGTGCCAGCAGTGGACAGGGGAACACTGAAGCTTTCTTT.

J is TRBJ2-1 and V is TRBV19, with 13 positions matching TRBD2. The V gene's germline CDR1 is LNHDA and CDR2 SQIVND (reference sequence). Trimming at V came to 2 bases and at J to 8 bases, leaving 3 bases not matched to a gene. The CDR3 covers 15 residues. The CDR3 is CASSITSGGGYEQFF. The DNA of the CDR3 is TGTGCCAGTAGTATAACTAGCGGGGGGGGATATGAGCAGTTCTTC.

As DNA, the CDR3 is TGTGCCAGTTCACTAGCGGGCCTCTACAATGAGCAGTTCTTC. This codes for CASSLAGLYNEQFF. V gene TRBV25-1 combines with J gene TRBJ2-1; TRBD2 matches 9 bases. Germline-derived CDR1 and CDR2 are MGHDK and SYGVNS. The CDR3 has 14 residues. V lost 9 bases to trimming and J lost 3 bases; unmatched junction nucleotides: 6.